The rows below give T cell receptor beta chains drawn from one sample of a study of T cell responses to AZD1222 COVID-19 vaccine. Using immunoSEQ multiplex PCR, the repertoire was profiled, and TCRdb retains in-frame clones only, with some absent. Of 100,000 to 150,000 clones detected, about 90% appear once; the ten largest clones hold over 0.95%. Sequenced here: peripheral blood, sampled on day 0 of AZD1222 vaccination. These receptors were taken from an adult in good health. CDR3s include the opening cysteine and the closing phenylalanine or tryptophan. Fields, in order: clone size, J gene, CDR3 length, V gene, D gene, CDR3 protein, CDR3 DNA. D genes are given only for firm matches. Rows may omit the clone size; those that give it use once, few, many or a size class.

clone_size: once; j_call: TRBJ2-4; cdr3_length: 10; v_call: TRBV2; d_call: NA; cdr3_aa: CASGGNIQYF; cdr3_nt: TGTGCCAGCGGAGGTAACATTCAGTACTTC
clone_size: NA; j_call: TRBJ2-2; cdr3_length: 15; v_call: TRBV11-3; d_call: NA; cdr3_aa: CASSLGGYNTGELFF; cdr3_nt: TGTGCCAGCAGCCTAGGAGGGTACAACACCGGGGAGCTGTTTTTT
clone_size: few; j_call: TRBJ2-7; cdr3_length: 14; v_call: TRBV7-9; d_call: TRBD1; cdr3_aa: CASSLATGSEEQYF; cdr3_nt: TGTGCCAGCAGCTTAGCGACAGGGTCTGAGGAGCAGTACTTC
clone_size: NA; j_call: TRBJ1-6; cdr3_length: 15; v_call: TRBV6-5; d_call: NA; cdr3_aa: CASSYGRAYNSPLHF; cdr3_nt: TGTGCCAGCAGTTACGGAAGGGCCTATAATTCACCCCTCCACTTT
clone_size: NA; j_call: TRBJ2-2; cdr3_length: 17; v_call: TRBV11-3; d_call: NA; cdr3_aa: CASSLALGGTITGELFF; cdr3_nt: TGTGCCAGCAGCTTAGCGTTAGGCGGGACGATCACCGGGGAGCTGTTTTTT
clone_size: NA; j_call: TRBJ2-2; cdr3_length: 14; v_call: TRBV28; d_call: NA; cdr3_aa: CASSTVGHTGELFF; cdr3_nt: TGTGCCAGCAGTACCGTAGGGCACACCGGGGAGCTGTTTTTT
clone_size: NA; j_call: TRBJ2-3; cdr3_length: 14; v_call: TRBV2; d_call: TRBD2; cdr3_aa: CASQLAGVTDTQYF; cdr3_nt: TGTGCCAGTCAGCTAGCGGGAGTCACAGATACGCAGTATTTT
clone_size: NA; j_call: TRBJ1-5; cdr3_length: 11; v_call: TRBV28; d_call: NA; cdr3_aa: CASRITGPQHF; cdr3_nt: TGTGCCAGCAGAATAACCGGGCCCCAGCATTTT
clone_size: few; j_call: TRBJ1-2; cdr3_length: 14; v_call: TRBV3-1/TRBV3-2; d_call: NA; cdr3_aa: CASSPLGGNDGYTF; cdr3_nt: TGTGCCAGCAGCCCTCTCGGAGGGAATGATGGCTACACCTTC
clone_size: NA; j_call: TRBJ2-7; cdr3_length: 16; v_call: TRBV6-4; d_call: TRBD1; cdr3_aa: CASSDSIQGITYEQYF; cdr3_nt: TGTGCCAGCAGTGACTCCATACAGGGGATTACCTACGAGCAGTACTTC
clone_size: NA; j_call: TRBJ2-3; cdr3_length: 15; v_call: TRBV10-2; d_call: NA; cdr3_aa: CASIKGSHSTDTQYF; cdr3_nt: TGCGCCAGCATTAAGGGGAGTCATAGCACAGATACGCAGTATTTT
clone_size: NA; j_call: TRBJ2-1; cdr3_length: 15; v_call: TRBV5-1; d_call: NA; cdr3_aa: CASSLVGDTYNEQFF; cdr3_nt: TGCGCCAGCAGCTTGGTGGGGGACACCTACAATGAGCAGTTCTTC
clone_size: NA; j_call: TRBJ1-3; cdr3_length: 15; v_call: TRBV7-9; d_call: TRBD1; cdr3_aa: CASRRDRGPGNTIYF; cdr3_nt: TGTGCCAGCAGACGGGACAGGGGGCCTGGAAACACCATATATTTT
clone_size: NA; j_call: TRBJ1-2; cdr3_length: 14; v_call: TRBV20-1; d_call: TRBD1; cdr3_aa: CSASASGGSYGYTF; cdr3_nt: TGCAGTGCTAGTGCGTCAGGGGGGAGCTATGGCTACACCTTC
clone_size: NA; j_call: TRBJ2-7; cdr3_length: 21; v_call: TRBV4-2; d_call: TRBD2; cdr3_aa: CASSQDSRAASGSHGAYEQYF; cdr3_nt: TGTGCCAGCAGCCAAGATAGTCGAGCGGCTAGCGGGAGCCATGGGGCCTACGAGCAGTACTTC
clone_size: NA; j_call: TRBJ2-7; cdr3_length: 11; v_call: TRBV7-2; d_call: NA; cdr3_aa: CASSFYYEQYF; cdr3_nt: TGTGCCAGCAGCTTTTACTACGAGCAGTACTTC
clone_size: NA; j_call: TRBJ2-7; cdr3_length: 16; v_call: TRBV18; d_call: NA; cdr3_aa: CASSSSQAPAPYEQYF; cdr3_nt: TGTGCCAGCTCATCTTCGCAGGCCCCCGCACCTTACGAGCAGTACTTC
clone_size: NA; j_call: TRBJ2-3; cdr3_length: 15; v_call: TRBV15; d_call: TRBD2; cdr3_aa: CATSNQAGASDTQYF; cdr3_nt: TGTGCCACCAGCAACCAAGCGGGAGCGTCAGATACGCAGTATTTT
clone_size: NA; j_call: TRBJ2-7; cdr3_length: 14; v_call: TRBV7-9; d_call: NA; cdr3_aa: CASSLVGIQYEQYF; cdr3_nt: TGTGCCAGCAGCTTAGTCGGTATCCAGTACGAGCAGTACTTC
clone_size: NA; j_call: TRBJ2-7; cdr3_length: 13; v_call: TRBV2; d_call: NA; cdr3_aa: CASRATYTYEQYF; cdr3_nt: TGTGCCAGCAGGGCGACATATACCTACGAGCAGTACTTC
clone_size: NA; j_call: TRBJ1-3; cdr3_length: 15; v_call: TRBV7-3; d_call: TRBD1; cdr3_aa: CASSLTGGAGNTIYF; cdr3_nt: TGTGCCAGCAGCTTGACAGGGGGTGCGGGAAACACCATATATTTT
clone_size: once; j_call: TRBJ2-1; cdr3_length: 16; v_call: TRBV28; d_call: TRBD2; cdr3_aa: CASSLLREEYYNEQFF; cdr3_nt: TGTGCCAGCAGCCTCCTACGGGAGGAGTATTACAATGAGCAGTTCTTC
clone_size: once; j_call: TRBJ1-6; cdr3_length: 16; v_call: TRBV9; d_call: NA; cdr3_aa: CASSVDGHANNSPLHF; cdr3_nt: TGTGCCAGCAGCGTAGATGGGCACGCAAATAATTCACCCCTCCACTTT
clone_size: NA; j_call: TRBJ1-6; cdr3_length: 15; v_call: TRBV2; d_call: NA; cdr3_aa: CASSLQQGRNSPLHF; cdr3_nt: TGTGCCAGCAGCCTACAACAGGGTCGAAATTCACCCCTCCACTTT
clone_size: NA; j_call: TRBJ1-6; cdr3_length: 15; v_call: TRBV5-1; d_call: TRBD1; cdr3_aa: CASSFRQGDNSPLHF; cdr3_nt: TGCGCCAGCAGCTTTCGACAGGGGGATAATTCACCCCTCCACTTT
clone_size: NA; j_call: TRBJ2-7; cdr3_length: 13; v_call: TRBV6-5; d_call: NA; cdr3_aa: CASRPGSIYEQYF; cdr3_nt: TGTGCCAGCAGACCCGGGTCCATTTACGAGCAGTACTTC
clone_size: NA; j_call: TRBJ1-2; cdr3_length: 15; v_call: TRBV9; d_call: TRBD1; cdr3_aa: CASSECLQGVIGYTF; cdr3_nt: TGTGCCAGCAGCGAGTGCCTGCAGGGGGTAATTGGCTACACCTTC
clone_size: NA; j_call: TRBJ2-3; cdr3_length: 12; v_call: TRBV9; d_call: NA; cdr3_aa: CASSVVEDTQYF; cdr3_nt: TGTGCCAGCAGCGTAGTTGAGGATACGCAGTATTTT
clone_size: once; j_call: TRBJ1-1; cdr3_length: 15; v_call: TRBV5-6; d_call: TRBD1; cdr3_aa: CASSSPGQMNTEAFF; cdr3_nt: TGTGCCAGCAGCTCTCCGGGACAGATGAACACTGAAGCTTTCTTT
clone_size: NA; j_call: TRBJ1-2; cdr3_length: 15; v_call: TRBV5-4; d_call: NA; cdr3_aa: CASSLDVLRGVGYTF; cdr3_nt: TGTGCCAGCAGCTTGGACGTTTTAAGAGGGGTCGGCTACACCTTC
clone_size: NA; j_call: TRBJ1-4; cdr3_length: 16; v_call: TRBV27; d_call: NA; cdr3_aa: CASSSRRTATNEKLFF; cdr3_nt: TGTGCCAGCAGTTCCCGACGGACTGCAACTAATGAAAAACTGTTTTTT